The source of this T cell receptor beta chain is a study of blood T cell repertoires in COVID-19. This clone was recorded once. Each participant's cohort was designated according to participant-reported clinical history. The repertoire was sequenced with immunoSEQ multiplex PCR; TCRdb's copy has only in-frame clones and lacks some. This sample yields about 260,000 clones, of which 88% are seen a single time; 1.2% belongs to the top ten. Looked up from germline, CDR1 is KGHSH and CDR2 is LQKENI. CDR3 size: 16 residues. V shed 6 bases, J shed 6 bases, and the junction held 10 bases outside the gene matches.

The sequence came from a woman in her forties with acute COVID-19. The chain is built from TRBV18 and TRBJ2-2; 10 nucleotides line up with TRBD1. Material for sequencing was PBMCs or T cells enriched from blood (not recorded which). CDR3 bases: TGTGCCAGCTCTCTTCAGGAAGGGACAGGGGCCGGGGAGCTGTTTTTT. Its translation is CASSLQEGTGAGELFF.